This paragraph reports one T cell receptor (beta chain). Germline V gene lookup returns CDR1 MNHNS and CDR2 SASEGT. Trimming took off 4 bases at V and 0 bases at J, with 10 bases between the two ends. CDR3 length equals 14 residues. The repertoire was sequenced with immunoSEQ multiplex PCR; TCRdb's copy has only in-frame clones and lacks some. The sample includes some 130,000 clones, over 75% seen only once; the top ten take about 0.55%. These data are taken from a study of OX40 agonist ivuxolimab in advanced cancers. This specimen was CD4+ or CD8+ T cells sorted from blood, taken in a trial of the OX40 agonist ivuxolimab. The sequence derives from an adult with an advanced solid tumor such as melanoma, head and neck, liver or kidney cancer. The chain carries TRBV6-1 and TRBJ2-7, with D unresolved. CDR3 DNA sequence: TGTGCCAGCAGTGCGCAGGCGAGCTCCTACGAGCAGTACTTC. Protein sequence: CASSAQASSYEQYF.